These T cell receptor beta chains were read from a single sample in a study of blood T cell repertoires in COVID-19. Data came from immunoSEQ multiplex PCR; TCRdb stores just in-frame clones and leaves some out. The repertoire holds 220,000 or so clones, with about 87% as singletons. The sample consisted of PBMCs or T cells enriched from blood (not recorded which). All receptors derive from a man in his fifties who had been exposed to COVID-19. CDR3s include the opening cysteine and the closing phenylalanine or tryptophan. The D gene is left open where the match is weak.

j_call v_call d_call cdr3_nt cdr3_aa
TRBJ2-1 TRBV30 NA TGTGCCGGAGACCATAGCTCCTACAATGAGCAGTTCTTC CAGDHSSYNEQFF
TRBJ1-5 TRBV11-3 NA TGTGCCAGCAGCTTAGGAGGTACAAGGCACGAGCAGCCCCAGCATTTT CASSLGGTRHEQPQHF
TRBJ1-5 TRBV4-1 TRBD1 TGCGCCAGCAGCACGACAGGGAGGAACAATCAGCCCCAGCATTTT CASSTTGRNNQPQHF
TRBJ1-1 TRBV30 NA TGTGCCTGGAGTGCGGACAGCTATCGAACTGAAGCTTTCTTT CAWSADSYRTEAFF
TRBJ1-5 TRBV29-1 NA TGCAGCGTTAAAGGTTCAGGCAATCAGCCCCAGCATTTT CSVKGSGNQPQHF
TRBJ2-3 TRBV5-1 NA TGCGCCAGCAGCACGGACGGCGGGGGCACAGATACGCAGTATTTT CASSTDGGGTDTQYF
TRBJ2-1 TRBV18 NA TGTGCCAGCTCACCGACAGGTTACAATGAGCAGTTCTTC CASSPTGYNEQFF
TRBJ1-5 TRBV3-1/TRBV3-2 NA TGTGCCAGCAGCCAAGGAGGGTATAGCAATCAGCCCCAGCATTTT CASSQGGYSNQPQHF
TRBJ1-6 TRBV7-3 NA TGTGCCAGCAGCTTAAATGGGCAGCATAATTCACCCCTCCACTTT CASSLNGQHNSPLHF
TRBJ2-1 TRBV6-1 TRBD2 TGTGCCAGCAGTGAAAGAAGGGGACTAGCGAGCAATGAGCAGTTCTTC CASSERRGLASNEQFF
TRBJ1-1 TRBV6-5 TRBD1 TGTGCCAGCCAGGGACAGCCGAACACTGAAGCTTTCTTT CASQGQPNTEAFF
TRBJ1-6 TRBV7-9 TRBD1 TGTGCCAGCAGCTTACCAGGGGGCTATAATTCACCCCTCCACTTT CASSLPGGYNSPLHF
TRBJ2-1 TRBV21-1 NA TGTGCCAGCAGCAAAGTTCCGCGGAGCTCCTACAATGAGCAGTTCTTC CASSKVPRSSYNEQFF
TRBJ2-2 TRBV11-2 TRBD2 TGTGCCAGCAGCAGCAGCAGTACGCGACTAGCGTGGACCGGGGAGCTGTTTTTT CASSSSSTRLAWTGELFF